A single sample is the source of the 4 T cell receptor beta chains below, sequenced in a study of spatial heterogeneity in lung cancer. Antigen specificity for these receptors is unknown. Points from the study as a whole: Tumor mutation counts were tracked by expanded intratumoral alpha and beta TCR counts.

TCRdb independently ran MiXCR on the 5' RACE reads; one entry per CDR3 protein. The data hold over 2,000 distinct CDR3 sequences, with under 7% observed a single time. Time point indicated: sample taken at primary tumor resection. Source: lung tumor tissue, taken at surgery. Every receptor here comes from a male donor with early-stage non-small cell lung cancer.

This clonotype has ten or more counts. This beta chain is a stray read from a library made for alpha chains; its abundance is not meaningful. The chain is built from TRBV20-1 and TRBJ2-1, with 9 bases aligning to TRBD1. The germline V gene encodes CDR1 DFQATT and CDR2 SNEGSKA (reference sequence). The CDR3 runs to 14 residues. Germline trimming cut 5 bases from V and 4 bases from J; bases unmatched to any gene: 6. The CDR3 sequence is CSARRTGDYNEQFF. The CDR3 coding sequence is TGCAGTGCTCGAAGGACAGGGGATTACAATGAGCAGTTCTTC.

This clonotype is termed medium-sized. This beta chain is a stray sequence in a library constructed for alpha chains; its clone size is not meaningful. The chain joins TRBV28 to TRBJ2-7; D unclear. Trimming pared 2 bases from V and 4 bases from J, leaving 15 bases between. CDR1 and CDR2 from the germline V gene are MDHEN and SYDVKM. The CDR3 is 15 residues long. CDR3 sequence: CASSLVIGNSYEQYF. CDR3 DNA sequence: TGTGCCAGCAGTTTAGTTATAGGTAATTCTTACGAGCAGTACTTC.

In its sample, this clonotype is large. Because this beta chain is a stray read in a library intended to capture alpha chains, its abundance should not be given much weight. The chain carries TRBV19 and TRBJ2-5; D remains ambiguous. The germline gives CDR1 LNHDA, CDR2 SQIVND (reference sequence). The V and J ends lost 4 bases and 1 base respectively, with 7 bases between them. The CDR3 is 13 amino acids. CDR3: CASSTGSQETQYF. CDR3 DNA: TGTGCCAGTAGTACCGGGTCCCAAGAGACCCAGTACTTC.

By sample fraction, this clonotype is large (0.1 to 1%). Since the library was made to target alpha chains, this beta chain is a stray read and its abundance is not meaningful. The J gene is TRBJ2-2, the V gene TRBV27, with 8 bases aligning to TRBD1. The CDR3 totals 15 residues. From germline, CDR1 is MNHEY and CDR2 SMNVEV (reference sequence). Trimming removed 8 bases from V and 0 bases from J; junction bases left unmatched: 5. This CDR3 is CASRQGMTNTGELFF. CDR3 nucleotides: TGTGCCAGCCGACAGGGGATGACGAACACCGGGGAGCTGTTTTTT.